The source of this T cell receptor beta chain is a study of cytomegalovirus exposure and HLA in healthy donors. Study-wide findings and caveats: Researchers reported in a later analysis that a missense DCLRE1C variant was tied to TCR beta V- and J-gene trimming. What was likely a sequencing artifact was a cluster of highly shared sequence variants.

Trimming shortened V by 6 bases and J by 8 bases, and 28 bases separated the two germline ends. Germline V lookup: CDR1 SQVTM, CDR2 ANQGSEA. The CDR3 runs 16 residues. PCR primers comprised 60 Vbeta and 13 Jbeta primers. Using immunoSEQ multiplex PCR, the repertoire was profiled, and TCRdb retains in-frame clones only, with some absent. Among 100,000 to 150,000 clones, around 70% were seen once, and the ten largest hold roughly 7%. With regard to this clone: Antigen unknown.

This receptor was obtained from a male donor in good health and CMV-seronegative. Sequenced: PBMCs. This sequence joins TRBV29-1 and TRBJ1-2, with D tentatively TRBD1 (5 bases). CDR3 nucleotide sequence: TGCAGCGTGTGGGGGGGACGGGGCGGCAACCCCGGGGGCTACACCTTC. It encodes CSVWGGRGGNPGGYTF.